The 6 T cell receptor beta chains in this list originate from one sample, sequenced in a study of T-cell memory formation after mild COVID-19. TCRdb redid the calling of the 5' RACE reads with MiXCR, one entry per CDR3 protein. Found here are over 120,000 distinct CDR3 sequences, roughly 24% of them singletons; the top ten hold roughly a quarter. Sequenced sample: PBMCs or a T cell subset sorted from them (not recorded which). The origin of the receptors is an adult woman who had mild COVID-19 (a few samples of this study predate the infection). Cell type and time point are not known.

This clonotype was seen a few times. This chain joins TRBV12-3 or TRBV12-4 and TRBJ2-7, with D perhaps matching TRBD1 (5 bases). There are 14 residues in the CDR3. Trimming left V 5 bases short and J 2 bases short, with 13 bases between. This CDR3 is CASSPDSQTYEQYF. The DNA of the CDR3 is TGTGCCAGCAGTCCCGACAGCCAAACCTACGAGCAGTACTTC.

The CDR3 protein is CASSEEGGRYQTEAFF. As DNA, the CDR3 is TGTGCCAGCAGTGAAGAGGGGGGACGGTACCAGACTGAAGCTTTCTTT. This chain joins TRBV6-1 and TRBJ1-1; weak D call: TRBD1 (6 bases). Germline lookup yields CDR1 MNHNS and CDR2 SASEGT. V gave up 1 base and J gave up 5 bases, with 17 bases separating them. The CDR3 is 16 residues long.

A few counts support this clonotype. The CDR3 here is CASSPSMNYEQYF. The CDR3 coding sequence is TGTGCCAGCTCACCCAGCATGAACTACGAGCAGTACTTC. The chain is built from TRBV18 and TRBJ2-7; D call uncertain. The CDR3 totals 13 residues. V lost 3 bases and J lost 3, with 9 bases in between. Germline V gene sequence: CDR1 KGHSH, CDR2 LQKENI.

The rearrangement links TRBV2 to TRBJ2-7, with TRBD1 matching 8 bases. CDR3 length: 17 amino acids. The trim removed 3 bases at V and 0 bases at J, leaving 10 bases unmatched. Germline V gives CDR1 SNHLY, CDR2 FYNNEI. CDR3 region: CASSDPRTGKNSYEQYF. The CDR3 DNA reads TGTGCCAGCAGTGACCCCCGGACAGGGAAAAACTCCTACGAGCAGTACTTC.

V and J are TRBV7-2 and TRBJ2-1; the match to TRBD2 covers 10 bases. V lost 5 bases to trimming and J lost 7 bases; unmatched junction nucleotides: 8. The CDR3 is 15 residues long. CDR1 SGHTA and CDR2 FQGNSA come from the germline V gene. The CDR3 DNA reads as TGTGCCAGCAGCATACTAGCGGGGAGCGCAAATGAGCAGTTCTTC. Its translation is CASSILAGSANEQFF.

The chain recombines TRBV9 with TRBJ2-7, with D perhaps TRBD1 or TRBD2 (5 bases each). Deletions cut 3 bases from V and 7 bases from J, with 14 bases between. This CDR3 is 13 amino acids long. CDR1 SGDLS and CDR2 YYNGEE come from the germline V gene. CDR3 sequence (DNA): TGTGCCAGCAGCGGAGGGACGGTTGGTGAGCAGTACTTC. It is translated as CASSGGTVGEQYF.